The rows below give T cell receptor beta chains drawn from one sample of a study of T cell responses to AZD1222 COVID-19 vaccine. TCRdb keeps only in-frame clones here, not all; method: immunoSEQ multiplex PCR. The sample shows roughly 170,000 clones, about 89% of them seen only once. The sequencing used peripheral blood, collected on day 0 of AZD1222 vaccination. The receptors here all came from an adult in good health. CDR3s include the opening cysteine and the closing phenylalanine or tryptophan. Each record gives: V gene, D gene, CDR3 protein. D genes are given only for firm matches.

v_gene: TRBV15
d_gene: TRBD1
CDR3aa: CATSRAGTGAGSGYTF

v_gene: TRBV19
d_gene: TRBD1
CDR3aa: CASSGKGQGALNEQFF

v_gene: TRBV5-6
d_gene: NA
CDR3aa: CASSSGLGGAEAFF

v_gene: TRBV7-8
d_gene: TRBD1
CDR3aa: CASSMTGSSYEQYF

v_gene: TRBV24-1
d_gene: NA
CDR3aa: CATSDPIGGVGGETQYF

v_gene: TRBV6-5
d_gene: NA
CDR3aa: CATGQPYEQYF

v_gene: TRBV14
d_gene: TRBD1
CDR3aa: CASSPKRTGTQYF

v_gene: TRBV7-9
d_gene: NA
CDR3aa: CASSDPGGGIEADTQYF

v_gene: TRBV20-1
d_gene: NA
CDR3aa: CSARDGQRQYF

v_gene: TRBV11-3
d_gene: NA
CDR3aa: CASSFRDKGYSNQPQHF

v_gene: TRBV11-2
d_gene: TRBD1
CDR3aa: CASSLAQGAEQYF

v_gene: TRBV3-1/TRBV3-2
d_gene: NA
CDR3aa: CASSRTNYGYTF

v_gene: TRBV19
d_gene: NA
CDR3aa: CASGTGPSGNTIYF

v_gene: TRBV11-2
d_gene: NA
CDR3aa: CASSLSRVNVGGEAFF

v_gene: TRBV24-1
d_gene: TRBD1
CDR3aa: CATSPQGFSQAQHF

v_gene: TRBV6-5
d_gene: TRBD1
CDR3aa: CASSYRTGNYGYTF

v_gene: TRBV7-9
d_gene: TRBD2
CDR3aa: CASSLTSGNSYEQYF

v_gene: TRBV13
d_gene: NA
CDR3aa: CASSLGNQPQHF

v_gene: TRBV18
d_gene: NA
CDR3aa: CASSTYRALNQPQHF

v_gene: TRBV11-2
d_gene: TRBD1
CDR3aa: CASTPGWGQGEDTQYF

v_gene: TRBV10-3
d_gene: TRBD1
CDR3aa: CAISEPSPGTGLPPNSYEQYF

v_gene: TRBV10-3
d_gene: NA
CDR3aa: CAARQDGPGNTIYF

v_gene: TRBV5-1
d_gene: NA
CDR3aa: CASSLEGRETEAFF

v_gene: TRBV18
d_gene: NA
CDR3aa: CASSPMIGDMSEKLFF

v_gene: TRBV19
d_gene: NA
CDR3aa: CASSGSNQPQHF

v_gene: TRBV29-1
d_gene: NA
CDR3aa: CSVRKGPDEQYF

v_gene: TRBV5-8
d_gene: NA
CDR3aa: CASSLADGRNTIYF

v_gene: TRBV13
d_gene: NA
CDR3aa: CASSYAAGETEAFF

v_gene: TRBV10-1
d_gene: NA
CDR3aa: CASSESRGRETQYF

v_gene: TRBV6-1
d_gene: NA
CDR3aa: CASSEAGGYGYTF

v_gene: TRBV28
d_gene: TRBD1
CDR3aa: CASSQTGDRISGTGAFF

v_gene: TRBV7-2
d_gene: TRBD2
CDR3aa: CASRGPASGGAAYNEQFF

v_gene: TRBV6-2/TRBV6-3
d_gene: NA
CDR3aa: CASSSTLDGNTIYF

v_gene: TRBV6-2/TRBV6-3
d_gene: NA
CDR3aa: CASSSAPGSGKGYTF

v_gene: TRBV4-3
d_gene: NA
CDR3aa: CASSQAGANEKLFF

v_gene: TRBV4-3
d_gene: NA
CDR3aa: CASSQERQSEAFF

v_gene: TRBV7-9
d_gene: NA
CDR3aa: CASSLEAKNSPLHF

v_gene: TRBV27
d_gene: TRBD1
CDR3aa: CASSPWTGEGGYTF

v_gene: TRBV5-1
d_gene: NA
CDR3aa: CASSLEAANTEAFF

v_gene: TRBV7-9
d_gene: NA
CDR3aa: CASTGLVGTEAFF

v_gene: TRBV7-9
d_gene: NA
CDR3aa: CASSSLGRATTYNEQFF

v_gene: TRBV6-2/TRBV6-3
d_gene: TRBD1
CDR3aa: CASSTGQASNQPQHF

v_gene: TRBV6-5
d_gene: NA
CDR3aa: CASSFFGRIGEAFF

v_gene: TRBV6-2/TRBV6-3
d_gene: NA
CDR3aa: CASSYSERNEQFF

v_gene: TRBV3-1/TRBV3-2
d_gene: NA
CDR3aa: CASSHRWDSKETQYF

v_gene: TRBV4-2
d_gene: NA
CDR3aa: CASSQGLGSSYNEQFF

v_gene: TRBV6-4
d_gene: TRBD2
CDR3aa: CASSERGSTGELFF

v_gene: TRBV7-2
d_gene: NA
CDR3aa: CASSLEPLDSPLHF

v_gene: TRBV28
d_gene: NA
CDR3aa: CASSFGVSQPQHF

v_gene: TRBV5-1
d_gene: NA
CDR3aa: CASSLAAGGHNEKLFF

v_gene: TRBV10-1
d_gene: NA
CDR3aa: CASSESVAGGGEKLFF

v_gene: TRBV9
d_gene: NA
CDR3aa: CASSVAGDTEAFF

v_gene: TRBV6-1
d_gene: NA
CDR3aa: CASSEAASYEQYF

v_gene: TRBV5-4
d_gene: NA
CDR3aa: CASSLAPGGITDTQYF

v_gene: TRBV7-2
d_gene: TRBD1
CDR3aa: CASSRPGTGIEKLFF

v_gene: TRBV12-3/TRBV12-4
d_gene: NA
CDR3aa: CASSLLSGNEQFF